This TCR beta chain was recorded in a study of CD8+ T cells in alopecia areata. Overall study context: Twice daily, treated patients received 5 to 10 mg of oral tofacitinib.

Noted treatment: oral pan-JAK inhibitor, 5-10 mg twice daily. In alopecia areata patients, both lesional scalp punch biopsies and peripheral blood were collected. This clone has more than one count but fewer than ten. Its specificity is not known. General study results and limits: Affected scalp, especially in alopecia totalis/universalis, had a higher clonality than normal scalp did. For patients receiving tofacitinib, scalp clonality and expanded CD8+ clones among the top 100 significantly decreased.

Trimming removed 2 bases from V and 6 bases from J, with 16 bases in between. This CDR3 has 15 amino acids. Germline V gives CDR1 MNHEY, CDR2 SVGAGI. cDNA prepared by RNA extraction and subsequent reverse transcription served as the template for sequencing. Sequencing was performed with immunoSEQ multiplex PCR; in TCRdb, only in-frame clones are kept and a portion is missing. Counted here are roughly 210,000 clones, 40% to 55% occurring once; the ten biggest clones make up around 2.5%. Sequences were derived from CD4+ T cells sorted from blood, sampled at approximately week 36, from a patient treated with tofacitinib. This chain joins TRBV6-5 and TRBJ2-5; D is possibly TRBD1 (6 bases). The receptor's source is a human donor with alopecia areata. The CDR3 protein is CASSYLMQGPQTQYF. The CDR3 region has the DNA TGTGCCAGCAGTTACCTTATGCAGGGGCCGCAGACCCAGTACTTC.